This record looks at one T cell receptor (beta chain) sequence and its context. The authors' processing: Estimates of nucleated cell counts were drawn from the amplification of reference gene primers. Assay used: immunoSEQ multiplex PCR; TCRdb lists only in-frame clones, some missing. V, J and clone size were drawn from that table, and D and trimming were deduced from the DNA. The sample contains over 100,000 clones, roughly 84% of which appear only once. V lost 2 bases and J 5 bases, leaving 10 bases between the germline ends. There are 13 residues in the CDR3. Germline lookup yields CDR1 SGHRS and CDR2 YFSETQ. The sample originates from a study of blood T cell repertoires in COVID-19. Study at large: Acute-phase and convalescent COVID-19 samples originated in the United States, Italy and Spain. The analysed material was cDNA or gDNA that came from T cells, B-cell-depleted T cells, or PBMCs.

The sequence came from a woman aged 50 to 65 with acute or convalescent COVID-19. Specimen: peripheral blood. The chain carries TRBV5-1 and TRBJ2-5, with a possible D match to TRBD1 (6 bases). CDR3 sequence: CASSFQGLETQYF. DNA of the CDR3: TGCGCCAGCAGCTTTCAGGGGCTGGAGACCCAGTACTTC. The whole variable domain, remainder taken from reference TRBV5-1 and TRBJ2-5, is KAGVTQTPRYLIKTRGQQVTLSCSPISGHRSVSWYQQTPGQGLQFLFEYFSETQRNKGNFPGRFSGRQFSNSRSEMNVSTLELGDSALYLCASSFQGLETQYFGPGTRLLVL.